These 26 T cell receptor beta chains were sequenced from one sample in a study of HIV-infected patients and healthy controls. All unsorted peripheral T cells were captured because whole blood was used without fractionation. Alpha and beta constant-region primers primed reverse transcription of approximately 0.55 ug RNA. Each of the alpha and beta chains got its own library through chain-specific third strand synthesis with indices. TCRdb ran MiXCR on the 5' RACE reads and lists one entry per CDR3 protein. The sample lists 18,000 or so distinct CDR3 sequences; 12% were seen once. The sequenced material came from blood. The receptor source for this set is an adult in good health.

The genes are TRBV6-5 and TRBJ2-2, with D unresolved. Germline V gene data show CDR1 as MNHEY and CDR2 as SVGAGI. Between the trimmed V and J ends, which lost 8 bases and 6 bases, there was a span of 10 bases. The CDR3 spans 12 residues. The CDR3 reads CASAYSPGELFF. In nucleotides, the CDR3 is TGTGCCAGCGCCTATAGTCCCGGGGAGCTGTTTTTT.

This clonotype was observed once. The conserved phenylalanine or tryptophan normally closing the CDR3 is absent here, so this likely arose from a read error. The chain joins TRBV14 to TRBJ1-5; D ambiguous. The CDR3 covers 13 residues. V gave up 4 bases and J gave up 6 bases, with 10 bases separating them. CDR1 is SGHDN and CDR2 is FVKESK in the germline V gene. The chain's CDR3 is CASSPKWVQPQHS. The DNA of the CDR3 is TGTGCCAGCAGCCCAAAATGGGTTCAGCCCCAGCATTCT.

This clonotype was observed many times. The chain uses TRBV9 and TRBJ1-1, with D unresolved. The CDR3 is 15 residues long. The germline V and J ends were trimmed by 0 bases and 3 bases, with 12 bases remaining between them. Germline-derived CDR1 and CDR2 are SGDLS and YYNGEE. The CDR3 DNA reads as TGTGCCAGCAGCGTAGGTATCCAAGATCACACTGAAGCTTTCTTT. This encodes CASSVGIQDHTEAFF.

This clonotype was seen a handful of times. The J gene is TRBJ2-7, the V gene TRBV5-1; the match to TRBD2 covers 8 bases. Trimming cost V 2 bases and J 4 bases; bases outside gene matches: 5. Germline V CDR1 and CDR2: SGHRS, YFSETQ. The CDR3 sequence is 14 residues long. The CDR3 DNA is TGCGCCAGCAGCTTTAGCGGGGTCCAATACGAGCAGTACTTC. Protein product: CASSFSGVQYEQYF.

The sample holds many counts of this clonotype. This chain joins TRBV20-1 and TRBJ2-3; 11 nucleotides agree with TRBD2. The CDR3 is made up of 17 amino acids. V lost 6 bases and J lost 8; bases outside the gene matches: 19. CDR1 and CDR2 from the germline V gene are DFQATT and SNEGSKA (reference sequence). CDR3: CSAPSLYSGGEFGTQYF. The CDR3 DNA is TGCAGTGCCCCCTCCCTCTATAGCGGGGGGGAGTTCGGTACGCAGTATTTT.

This clonotype is medium-sized by share. The rearrangement uses TRBV4-3 and TRBJ2-1; TRBD1 matches 7 bases. Germline CDR1 is LGHNA and CDR2 is YSLEER. CDR3 length equals 14 residues. V lost 0 bases and J lost 12; bases outside the gene matches: 8. CDR3 region: CASSQDETGNWQFF. As DNA, the CDR3 is TGCGCCAGCAGCCAAGATGAGACAGGGAATTGGCAGTTCTTC.

This clonotype was recorded at least ten times. The chain links TRBV6-4 to TRBJ2-3, with 10 nucleotides matching TRBD2. The CDR3 is 15 residues long. J gave up 3 bases and V 5 bases, and 5 bases lay outside the gene matches. Germline-derived CDR1 and CDR2 are MRHNA and SNTAGT. The CDR3 nucleotides read TGTGCCAGCAGTCGAGCTAGCGGGGGAACAGATACGCAGTATTTT. Protein sequence: CASSRASGGTDTQYF.

This clonotype was seen a few times. The chain combines TRBV19 with TRBJ1-1, with 9 bases that match TRBD1. Germline V CDR1 and CDR2: LNHDA, SQIVND (reference sequence). Unmatched junction bases numbered 13, after V lost 3 bases and J lost 14 bases. The CDR3 spans 14 residues. The CDR3 bases are TGTGCCAGTAGTATCGGCAGAACCGGGACAGGGAGATTCTTT. It encodes CASSIGRTGTGRFF.

This clonotype is categorized as medium-sized (0.01 to 0.1%). The chain couples TRBV5-1 to TRBJ1-2; possible D gene TRBD1, 6 bases. Looked up from germline, CDR1 is SGHRS and CDR2 is YFSETQ. The CDR3 has 13 residues. The ends were cut back, 4 bases at V and 3 bases at J, with 10 bases in the middle. The CDR3 DNA sequence: TGCGCCAGCAGCCAGACAGGAGACTATGGCTACACCTTC. This encodes CASSQTGDYGYTF.

Sample share makes this clonotype medium-sized. This sequence joins TRBV5-1 and TRBJ2-7; the D is unclear. Trimming pared 1 base from V and 2 bases from J, leaving 7 bases between. In germline, CDR1 is SGHRS, CDR2 YFSETQ. CDR3 size: 13 residues. CDR3 in amino acids: CASSLHGTYEQYF. CDR3 coding DNA: TGCGCCAGCAGCTTGCATGGGACCTACGAGCAGTACTTC.

The chain uses TRBV28 and TRBJ2-7, with 9 bases aligning to TRBD1. CDR1 is MDHEN and CDR2 is SYDVKM in the germline V gene. J gave up 3 bases and V 6 bases, and 6 bases lay outside the gene matches. The CDR3 sequence is 14 residues long. CDR3 coding DNA: TGTGCCAGCAGGGATCCGACAGGGGGCTACGAGCAGTACTTC. It specifies CASRDPTGGYEQYF.

The V call is TRBV19, the J call TRBJ1-5; weak D call: TRBD1 (5 bases). This CDR3 has 14 amino acids. Between the trimmed V and J ends, which lost 7 bases and 5 bases, there was a span of 15 bases. Germline CDR1 LNHDA, CDR2 SQIVND (reference sequence). CDR3 sequence: CASNWGSSDQPQHF. The DNA for the CDR3 is TGTGCCAGTAACTGGGGGAGCAGCGATCAGCCCCAGCATTTT.

This clonotype showed up many times. The rearrangement uses TRBV7-2 and TRBJ1-2; no clear D. The CDR3 extends over 15 amino acids. The ends were cut back, 7 bases at V and 3 bases at J, with 18 bases in the middle. Germline V gives CDR1 SGHTA, CDR2 FQGNSA. CDR3 coding DNA: TGTGCCAGCAACCCGACTGACCCCTTTTACTATGGCTACACCTTC. Encoded protein: CASNPTDPFYYGYTF.

This clonotype is classed as medium-sized. The J gene is TRBJ1-5, the V gene TRBV6-5; possibly TRBD1 for D (6 bases). The CDR3 extends over 14 amino acids. Germline V gene sequence: CDR1 MNHEY, CDR2 SVGAGI. V shed 5 bases and J shed 7 bases, with 15 bases lying between them. The CDR3 DNA follows: TGTGCCAGCAGTGGCGGGACATGGTCCCAGCCCCAGCATTTT. It specifies CASSGGTWSQPQHF.

This clonotype is termed medium-sized. This rearrangement joins TRBV3-1 to TRBJ2-3; D uncertain. CDR1 LGHDT and CDR2 YNNKEL come from the germline V gene (reference sequence). Trimming took 4 bases from V and 6 from J, leaving 11 bases between them. This CDR3 comprises 13 residues. In DNA form, the CDR3 reads TGTGCCAGCAGCCTAGGGCACCTTGATACGCAGTATTTT. This encodes CASSLGHLDTQYF.

This clonotype was picked up a small number of times. This chain uses TRBV5-5 with TRBJ1-5, with 8 bases that match TRBD1. The length of the CDR3 is 16 residues. Per the germline V gene, CDR1 is SGHKS and CDR2 is YYEKEE (reference sequence). The V and J ends lost 0 bases and 2 bases, in that order; junction bases with no gene match: 4. The CDR3 sequence is CASSLDRGWGNQPQHF. CDR3 nucleotides: TGTGCCAGCAGCTTGGACAGGGGGTGGGGCAATCAGCCCCAGCATTTT.

By share, this clonotype ranks as medium-sized. The rearrangement joins TRBV29-1 to TRBJ1-5; maybe TRBD1 (6 bases). The CDR3 consists of 12 residues. CDR1 SQVTM and CDR2 ANQGSEA come from the germline V gene. V was clipped by 4 bases and J by 7 bases, with 11 bases between them. The CDR3 sequence: CSVAQGKQPQHF. In nucleotides, the CDR3 is TGCAGCGTTGCTCAGGGGAAACAGCCCCAGCATTTT.

This clonotype was counted between two and nine times. The chain recombines TRBV3-2 with TRBJ2-1; the table assigns TRBD1, which was not confirmed against the DNA. TRBV3-2 constitutes a pseudogene. This CDR3 has 15 residues. The CDR3 sequence: CASTPALRPGNEQFF. CDR3 in DNA: TGTGCCAGCACCCCTGCATTAAGGCCAGGGAATGAGCAGTTCTTC.

In its sample, this clonotype was seen many times. The rearrangement links TRBV9 to TRBJ2-7, with 8 bases identical to TRBD1. The V gene end was trimmed by 4 bases and the J gene end by 3 bases; junction bases not matched to a gene: 12. Germline-derived CDR1 and CDR2 are SGDLS and YYNGEE. The CDR3 contains 16 residues. DNA of the CDR3: TGTGCCAGCAGCTTTCTACCCGGACAGGGACGCTACGAGCAGTACTTC. Residues: CASSFLPGQGRYEQYF.

This rearrangement joins TRBV28 to TRBJ1-3; D may be TRBD1 (6 bases). Trimming cost V 6 bases and J 0 bases, with 9 bases left between them. The CDR3 extends over 14 amino acids. Germline V gives CDR1 MDHEN, CDR2 SYDVKM. CDR3 amino acids: CASRRQASGNTIYF. In DNA, the CDR3 is TGTGCCAGCAGGAGACAGGCCTCTGGAAACACCATATATTTT.

The chain's CDR3 is CASSLTNGLQETQYF. The CDR3 region has the DNA TGTGCCAGCAGCTTAACGAACGGGCTCCAAGAGACCCAGTACTTC. The V and J genes are TRBV7-9 and TRBJ2-5; D is uncertain. The V and J ends lost 2 bases and 1 base respectively, with 11 bases between them. Per the germline V gene, CDR1 is SEHNR and CDR2 is FQNEAQ (reference sequence). The CDR3 is 15 amino acids.

This clonotype was seen at least ten times. The chain links TRBV19 to TRBJ1-2; TRBD1 might be the D (5 bases). The CDR3 length is 13 residues. Trimming cost V 3 bases and J 8 bases, with 13 bases left between them. Germline CDR1 and CDR2: LNHDA and SQIVND (reference sequence). The DNA for the CDR3 is TGTGCCAGTAGTATCATCCCGGGGGGAGGCTACACCTTC. This codes for CASSIIPGGGYTF. Looking up the rest from reference TRBV19 and TRBJ1-2 gives the full variable domain: DGGITQSPKYLFRKEGQNVTLSCEQNLNHDAMYWYRQDPGQGLRLIYYSQIVNDFQKGDIAEGYSVSREKKESFPLTVTSAQKNPTAFYLCASSIIPGGGYTFGSGTRLTVV.

By share, this clonotype ranks as medium-sized (0.01 to 0.1%). The chain employs TRBV28 and TRBJ2-5, with 9 bases lining up with TRBD2. J gave up 2 bases and V 7 bases, and 8 bases lay outside the gene matches. Germline loops: CDR1 MDHEN, CDR2 SYDVKM. The CDR3 runs to 15 residues. As DNA, the CDR3 is TGTGCCAGCAACCGGGCGGGGGGGCCACAAGAGACCCAGTACTTC. Amino acid sequence: CASNRAGGPQETQYF.

The J gene is TRBJ2-3, the V gene TRBV14; no reliable D call. The CDR3 extends over 14 amino acids. With 4 bases removed from V and 2 bases from J, the gap between germline ends came to 10 bases. The germline gives CDR1 SGHDN, CDR2 FVKESK. In nucleotides, the CDR3 is TGTGCCAGCAGCCCGGTAATCTACACAGATACGCAGTATTTT. Protein product: CASSPVIYTDTQYF.

This clonotype has just a few counts. The chain links TRBV11-3 to TRBJ2-1; D might be TRBD2 (7 bases). Deletions cut 4 bases from V and 7 bases from J, with 20 bases between. CDR3 length equals 16 residues. Germline values: CDR1 SGHNT, CDR2 YENEEA. The DNA of the CDR3 is TGTGCCAGCAGCTCCAGGGGCGGGGGTGGTATGAATGAGCAGTTCTTC. It is translated as CASSSRGGGGMNEQFF. Combining the CDR3 with reference TRBV11-3 and TRBJ2-1 gives the whole variable domain EAGVVQSPRYKIIEKKQPVAFWCNPISGHNTLYWYLQNLGQGPELLIRYENEEAVDDSQLPKDRFSAERLKGVDSTLKIQPAELGDSAVYLCASSSRGGGGMNEQFFGPGTRLTVL.

In this sample, this clonotype turned up many times. J is TRBJ1-2 and V is TRBV10-3, with D unclear. The germline V and J ends were trimmed by 0 bases and 2 bases, with 7 bases remaining between them. The germline V gene has CDR1 ENHRY and CDR2 SYGVKD. The CDR3 has 14 residues. CDR3 nucleotides: TGTGCCATCAGTGAGTCGATGTCGAACTATGGCTACACCTTC. Its protein product is CAISESMSNYGYTF.